The clone carrying this TCR beta chain was observed a handful of times. Antigen: not known. The data belong to a study of type 1 and type 2 diabetes patients. Across the whole study: T cells were magnetically sorted from PBMCs as CD4+ or CD8+ subsets. Study-level results: Type 2 diabetes patients had few highly-expanded CD4+ clones, median one.

The CDR3 runs to 11 residues. Germline CDR1 is MDHEN and CDR2 is SYDVKM. Trimming took 8 bases from V and 1 from J, leaving 5 bases between them. Each diabetic donor fulfilled classification criteria for either type 1 or type 2. No donor had another autoimmune disease or recent infection within four weeks. Genomic DNA was the PCR template. Multiplex PCR with 30 forward and 13 reverse primers amplified the TCR beta CDR3. TCRdb independently ran MiXCR on the multiplex PCR reads; one entry per CDR3 protein. The sample lists approximately 260,000 distinct CDR3 sequences, roughly 50% seen once, with roughly 13% in the top ten.

The sample taken for sequencing was peripheral blood mononuclear cells (PBMCs). The chain has TRBV28 and TRBJ1-1; D gene unclear. The TCR was taken from a man younger than 35 with type 2 diabetes. The CDR3 loop reads CASCWNTEAFF. The CDR3, as DNA: TGTGCCAGCTGTTGGAACACTGAAGCTTTCTTT.